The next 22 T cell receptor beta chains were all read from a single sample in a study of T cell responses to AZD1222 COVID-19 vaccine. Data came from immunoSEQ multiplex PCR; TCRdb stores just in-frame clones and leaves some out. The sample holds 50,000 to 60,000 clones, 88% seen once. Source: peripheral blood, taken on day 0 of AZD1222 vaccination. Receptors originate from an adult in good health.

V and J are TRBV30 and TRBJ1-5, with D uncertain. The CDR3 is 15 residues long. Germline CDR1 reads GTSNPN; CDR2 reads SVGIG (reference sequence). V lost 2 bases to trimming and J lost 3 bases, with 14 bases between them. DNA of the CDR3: TGTGCCTGGAGTCTGGGTTTAGGGAACAATCAGCCCCAGCATTTT. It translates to CAWSLGLGNNQPQHF. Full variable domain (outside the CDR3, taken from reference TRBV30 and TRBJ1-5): SQTIHQWPATLVQPVGSPLSLECTVEGTSNPNLYWYRQAAGRGLQLLFYSVGIGQISSEVPQNLSASRPQDRQFILSSKKLLLSDSGFYLCAWSLGLGNNQPQHFGDGTRLSIL.

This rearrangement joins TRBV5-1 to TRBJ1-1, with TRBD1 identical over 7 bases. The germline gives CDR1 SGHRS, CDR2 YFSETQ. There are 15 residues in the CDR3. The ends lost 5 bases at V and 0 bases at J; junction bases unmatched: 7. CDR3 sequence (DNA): TGCGCCAGCAGTCGGACAGGAACTATGAACACTGAAGCTTTCTTT. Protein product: CASSRTGTMNTEAFF.

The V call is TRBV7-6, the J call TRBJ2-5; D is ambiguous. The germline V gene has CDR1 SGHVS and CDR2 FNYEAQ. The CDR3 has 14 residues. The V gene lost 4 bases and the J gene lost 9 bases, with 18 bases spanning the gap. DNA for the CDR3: TGTGCCAGCAGCTCGTCCGGCGGCCACCGGTCCCAGTACTTC. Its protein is CASSSSGGHRSQYF.

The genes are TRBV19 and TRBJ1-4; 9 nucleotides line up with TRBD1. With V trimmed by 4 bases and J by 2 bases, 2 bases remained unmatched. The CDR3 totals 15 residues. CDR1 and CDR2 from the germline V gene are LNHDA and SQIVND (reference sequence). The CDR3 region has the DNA TGTGCCAGTAGTACAGGGACAGGGACTAATGAAAAACTGTTTTTT. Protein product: CASSTGTGTNEKLFF.

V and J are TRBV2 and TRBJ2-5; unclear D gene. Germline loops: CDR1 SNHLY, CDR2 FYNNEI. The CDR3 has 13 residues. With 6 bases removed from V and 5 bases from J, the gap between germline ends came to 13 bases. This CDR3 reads CASSVEIWETQYF. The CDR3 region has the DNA TGTGCCAGCAGCGTCGAGATCTGGGAGACCCAGTACTTC.

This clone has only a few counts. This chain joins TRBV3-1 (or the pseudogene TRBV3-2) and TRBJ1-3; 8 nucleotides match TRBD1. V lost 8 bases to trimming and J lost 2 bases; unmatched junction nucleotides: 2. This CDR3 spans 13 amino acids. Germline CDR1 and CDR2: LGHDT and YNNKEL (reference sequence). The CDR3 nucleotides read TGTGCCAGCGAGACAGGGGCTGGAAACACCATATATTTT. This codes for CASETGAGNTIYF.

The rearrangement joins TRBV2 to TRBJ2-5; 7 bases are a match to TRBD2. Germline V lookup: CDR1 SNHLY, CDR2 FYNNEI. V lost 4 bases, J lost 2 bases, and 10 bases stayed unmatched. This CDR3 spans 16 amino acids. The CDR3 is CASSAQLASLQETQYF. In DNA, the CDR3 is TGTGCCAGCAGTGCCCAACTAGCGTCCCTACAAGAGACCCAGTACTTC.

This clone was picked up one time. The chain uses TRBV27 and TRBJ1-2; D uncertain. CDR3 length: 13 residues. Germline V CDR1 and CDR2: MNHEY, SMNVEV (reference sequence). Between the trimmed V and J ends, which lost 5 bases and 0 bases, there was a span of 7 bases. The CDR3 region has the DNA TGTGCCAGCAGTGCCTCAGCTAACTATGGCTACACCTTC. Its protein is CASSASANYGYTF.

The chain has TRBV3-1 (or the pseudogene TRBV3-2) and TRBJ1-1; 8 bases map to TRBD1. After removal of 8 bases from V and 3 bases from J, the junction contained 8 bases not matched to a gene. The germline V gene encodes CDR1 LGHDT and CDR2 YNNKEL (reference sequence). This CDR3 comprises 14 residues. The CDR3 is CASSRTGSDTEAFF. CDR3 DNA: TGTGCCAGCTCGAGGACAGGGTCCGACACTGAAGCTTTCTTT.

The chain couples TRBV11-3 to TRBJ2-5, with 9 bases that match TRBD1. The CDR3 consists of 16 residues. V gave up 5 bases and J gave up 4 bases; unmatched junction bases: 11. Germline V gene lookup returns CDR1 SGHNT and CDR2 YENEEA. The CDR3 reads CASSRRTGDIGETQYF. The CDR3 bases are TGTGCCAGCAGCCGCAGGACAGGGGACATTGGAGAGACCCAGTACTTC.

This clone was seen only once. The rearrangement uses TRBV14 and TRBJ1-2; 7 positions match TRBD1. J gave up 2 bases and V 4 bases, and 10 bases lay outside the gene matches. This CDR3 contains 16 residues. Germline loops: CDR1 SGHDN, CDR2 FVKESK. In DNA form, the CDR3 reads TGTGCCAGCAGCCCTGGGACAGTCGACTTAAACTATGGCTACACCTTC. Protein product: CASSPGTVDLNYGYTF.

The CDR3: CSVLRYEGAFF. The CDR3 DNA reads as TGCAGCGTCCTTCGGTATGAGGGAGCTTTCTTT. The chain links TRBV29-1 to TRBJ1-1, with D unclear. Trimming stripped 6 bases from V and 10 bases from J, with 15 bases between. Germline-derived CDR1 and CDR2 are SQVTM and ANQGSEA. This CDR3 has 11 amino acids.

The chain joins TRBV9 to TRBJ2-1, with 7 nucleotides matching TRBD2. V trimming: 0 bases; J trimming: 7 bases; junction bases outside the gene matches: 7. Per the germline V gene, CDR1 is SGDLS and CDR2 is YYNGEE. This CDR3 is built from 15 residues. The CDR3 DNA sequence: TGTGCCAGCAGCGTAGGGGCTAGCGGTGTAAATGAGCAGTTCTTC. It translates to CASSVGASGVNEQFF.

CDR3 DNA sequence: TGTGCCAGCAGCCAAGAGGGGGCGCATCGTCTCGGCTACACCTTC. The encoded protein is CASSQEGAHRLGYTF. The rearrangement links TRBV14 to TRBJ1-2; D may be TRBD1 (6 bases). Germline V gives CDR1 SGHDN, CDR2 FVKESK. This CDR3 region has 15 residues. V lost 0 bases, J lost 8 bases, and 16 bases lay in between.

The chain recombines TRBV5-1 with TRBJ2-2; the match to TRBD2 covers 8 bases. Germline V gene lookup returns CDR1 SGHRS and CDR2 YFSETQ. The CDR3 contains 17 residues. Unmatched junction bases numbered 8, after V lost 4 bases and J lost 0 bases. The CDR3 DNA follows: TGCGCCAGCAGCCCCTTAAGCGGGAGATCGAACACCGGGGAGCTGTTTTTT. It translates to CASSPLSGRSNTGELFF.

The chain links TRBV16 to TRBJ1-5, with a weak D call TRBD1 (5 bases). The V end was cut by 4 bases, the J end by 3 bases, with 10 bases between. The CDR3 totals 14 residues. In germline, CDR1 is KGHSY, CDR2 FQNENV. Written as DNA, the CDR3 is TGTGCCAGCAGCCCTCAACAGGCCAATCAGCCCCAGCATTTT. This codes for CASSPQQANQPQHF.

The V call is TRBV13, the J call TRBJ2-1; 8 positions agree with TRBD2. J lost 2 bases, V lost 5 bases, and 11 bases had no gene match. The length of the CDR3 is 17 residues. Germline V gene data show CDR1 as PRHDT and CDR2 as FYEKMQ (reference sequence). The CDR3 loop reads CASSHPGAGLAYNEQFF. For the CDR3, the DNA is TGTGCCAGCAGCCACCCTGGAGCGGGACTAGCCTACAATGAGCAGTTCTTC. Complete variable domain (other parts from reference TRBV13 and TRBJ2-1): AAGVIQSPRHLIKEKRETATLKCYPIPRHDTVYWYQQGPGQDPQFLISFYEKMQSDKGSIPDRFSAQQFSDYHSELNMSSLELGDSALYFCASSHPGAGLAYNEQFFGPGTRLTVL.

The CDR3 spells CASSPGNRGYTF. Here the CDR3 DNA reads TGCGCCAGCAGCCCGGGGAATCGCGGCTACACCTTC. J is TRBJ1-2 and V is TRBV5-1; no firm D call. Germline V CDR1 and CDR2: SGHRS, YFSETQ. The V gene lost 4 bases and the J gene lost 8 bases, with 12 bases spanning the gap. This CDR3 is built from 12 residues.

The DNA of the CDR3 is TGTGCCAGCAGAAGTGGCTCGGCAGAAAAACTGTTTTTT. Translation gives CASRSGSAEKLFF. The rearrangement uses TRBV11-3 and TRBJ1-4, with D unclear. V was trimmed by 6 bases and J by 8 bases, leaving 13 bases between them. This CDR3 comprises 13 residues. Germline assignment: CDR1 SGHNT and CDR2 YENEEA.

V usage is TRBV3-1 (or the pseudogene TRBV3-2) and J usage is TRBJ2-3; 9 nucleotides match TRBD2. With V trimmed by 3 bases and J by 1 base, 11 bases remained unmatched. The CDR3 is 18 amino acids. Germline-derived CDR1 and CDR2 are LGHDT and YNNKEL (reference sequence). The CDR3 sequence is CASSQKTLRTSGTDTQYF. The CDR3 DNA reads TGTGCCAGCAGCCAGAAGACCCTAAGGACTAGCGGCACAGATACGCAGTATTTT.

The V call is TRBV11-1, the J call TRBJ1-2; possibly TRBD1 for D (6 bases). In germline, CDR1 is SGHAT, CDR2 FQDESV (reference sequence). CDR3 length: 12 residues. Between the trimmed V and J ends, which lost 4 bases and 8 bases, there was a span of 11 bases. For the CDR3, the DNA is TGTGCCAGCAGCTCACAGGGATGGGGCTACACCTTC. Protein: CASSSQGWGYTF.

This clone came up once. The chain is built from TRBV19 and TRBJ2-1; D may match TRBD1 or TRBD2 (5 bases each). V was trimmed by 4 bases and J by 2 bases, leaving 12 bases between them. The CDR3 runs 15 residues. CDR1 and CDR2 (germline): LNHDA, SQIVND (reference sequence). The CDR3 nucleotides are TGTGCCAGTAGTACGGGACGTCGAACCTACAATGAGCAGTTCTTC. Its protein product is CASSTGRRTYNEQFF. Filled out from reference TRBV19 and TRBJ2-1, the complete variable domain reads DGGITQSPKYLFRKEGQNVTLSCEQNLNHDAMYWYRQDPGQGLRLIYYSQIVNDFQKGDIAEGYSVSREKKESFPLTVTSAQKNPTAFYLCASSTGRRTYNEQFFGPGTRLTVL.